Shown below are 26 T cell receptor beta chains from a single sample sequenced in a study of CD8 T cells in ankylosing spondylitis. The study's findings and limits: There was a TCR beta motif, made of several highly homologous variants, that appeared characteristic of ankylosing spondylitis blood.

TCRdb reanalysed the 5' RACE reads using MiXCR and keeps one entry per CDR3 protein. The table records a few hundred thousand distinct CDR3 sequences, about a fifth of them present only once. The antigens of these receptors remain unknown. Sample: blood, either unsorted or a sorted T cell fraction (not recorded which). The receptors derive from a male donor with ankylosing spondylitis.

This clonotype came up many times. CDR3 nucleotides: TGCAGTGCTGAGCTAGCGAGCTCCTACAATGAGCAGTTCTTC. Amino acids: CSAELASSYNEQFF. This chain links TRBV20-1 with TRBJ2-1; tentatively, D is TRBD2 (6 bases). The CDR3 is made up of 14 amino acids. The V gene's germline CDR1 is DFQATT and CDR2 SNEGSKA (reference sequence). Trimming pared 5 bases from V and 0 bases from J, leaving 11 bases between.

CDR3 amino acids: CASSLEGYPGGSSEELFF. For the CDR3, the DNA is TGTGCCAGCAGCCTGGAGGGCTACCCGGGAGGGTCGTCCGAGGAGCTGTTTTTT. The rearrangement uses TRBV5-6 and TRBJ2-2; 8 positions agree with TRBD2. The CDR3 totals 18 residues. V was pared by 4 bases and J by 10 bases, with 21 bases of the junction left unmatched. CDR1 and CDR2 (germline): SGHDT, YYEEEE.

This clonotype was detected once. The chain couples TRBV5-1 to TRBJ1-6; 7 nucleotides match TRBD1. The CDR3 is 17 amino acids. Germline CDR1 reads SGHRS; CDR2 reads YFSETQ. V shed 5 bases, J shed 0 bases, and the junction held 8 bases outside the gene matches. The CDR3 protein is CASSPGTASSYNSPLHF. The CDR3 nucleotides are TGCGCCAGCAGTCCAGGGACAGCGAGCTCCTATAATTCACCCCTCCACTTT.

This clonotype came up many times. The genes are TRBV7-9 and TRBJ2-5; no firm D call. The germline V gene has CDR1 SEHNR and CDR2 FQNEAQ (reference sequence). Trimming removed 7 bases from V and 5 bases from J, with 11 bases in between. CDR3 length: 12 residues. CDR3 amino acids: CASTRYGETQYF. The CDR3, as DNA: TGTGCCAGCACCCGATATGGGGAGACCCAGTACTTC.

This clonotype occurred many times. The chain employs TRBV20-1 and TRBJ2-1, with unresolved D. CDR3 length: 10 residues. Germline values: CDR1 DFQATT, CDR2 SNEGSKA (reference sequence). The CDR3 bases are TGCAGCGCAACCTACAATGAGCAGTTCTTC. Translated, it gives CSATYNEQFF.

The sample holds a few counts of this clonotype. The J gene is TRBJ2-6, the V gene TRBV2; the match to TRBD2 covers 12 bases. This CDR3 has 18 amino acids. From germline, CDR1 is SNHLY and CDR2 FYNNEI. The trim removed 7 bases at V and 0 bases at J, leaving 7 bases unmatched. The CDR3 here is CASTLGLAGHSGANVLTF. The CDR3 coding sequence is TGTGCCAGCACCCTGGGACTAGCGGGCCACTCTGGGGCCAACGTCCTGACTTTC.

The chain employs TRBV9 and TRBJ2-1, with 10 bases that match TRBD2. CDR1 and CDR2 (germline): SGDLS, YYNGEE. J was trimmed by 4 bases and V by 2 bases; bases with no gene match: 3. The CDR3 covers 15 residues. CDR3: CASSVTSGIYNEQFF. The CDR3 DNA reads TGTGCCAGCAGCGTCACTAGCGGGATATACAATGAGCAGTTCTTC.

This clonotype was observed a few times. This chain links TRBV10-2 with TRBJ1-2; D remains unclear. Trimming removed 2 bases from V and 4 bases from J, with 11 bases in between. There are 14 residues in the CDR3. Germline V CDR1 and CDR2: WSHSY, SAAADI. CDR3 region: CASSEADPFYGYTF. In DNA, the CDR3 is TGCGCCAGCAGTGAGGCAGATCCGTTCTATGGCTACACCTTC.

A few counts support this clonotype. The chain has TRBV20-1 and TRBJ2-1, with unresolved D. V was cut by 4 bases and J by 6 bases, with 7 bases left in between. The CDR3 totals 11 residues. The germline CDR1 and CDR2 sequences are DFQATT and SNEGSKA (reference sequence). The CDR3 DNA sequence: TGCAGTGCTACCTTCCGCAATGAGCAGTTCTTC. Encoded protein: CSATFRNEQFF.

This rearrangement joins TRBV14 to TRBJ2-3; weak D call: TRBD1 (6 bases). V lost 5 bases and J 4 bases, leaving 16 bases between the germline ends. In germline, CDR1 is SGHDN, CDR2 FVKESK. The CDR3 extends over 15 amino acids. The CDR3 reads CASSITGWSSDTQYF. As DNA, the CDR3 is TGTGCCAGCAGCATAACAGGGTGGTCGTCAGATACGCAGTATTTT.

Only a few counts were recorded for this clonotype. The rearrangement links TRBV7-9 to TRBJ2-3; D perhaps matches TRBD2 (6 bases). In germline, CDR1 is SEHNR, CDR2 FQNEAQ (reference sequence). The ends were cut back, 4 bases at V and 4 bases at J, with 15 bases in the middle. The CDR3 runs 15 residues. CDR3 protein: CASSSVSGGPDTQYF. DNA of the CDR3: TGTGCCAGCAGCTCCGTTAGCGGAGGACCAGATACGCAGTATTTT. The entire variable domain, with the rest obtained from reference TRBV7-9 and TRBJ2-3, is as follows: DTGVSQNPRHKITKRGQNVTFRCDPISEHNRLYWYRQTLGQGPEFLTYFQNEAQLEKSRLLSDRFSAERPKGSFSTLEIQRTEQGDSAMYLCASSSVSGGPDTQYFGPGTRLTVL.

This clonotype was recorded a few times. The CDR3 protein is CASSTLAGETYEQYF. The CDR3 DNA reads as TGCGCCAGCAGCACTCTAGCGGGAGAGACCTACGAGCAGTACTTC. This chain joins TRBV5-1 and TRBJ2-7; 10 nucleotides match TRBD2. The length of the CDR3 is 15 residues. V lost 4 bases and J lost 2; bases outside the gene matches: 6. The germline V gene has CDR1 SGHRS and CDR2 YFSETQ.

This clonotype was seen more than once but under ten times. The chain links TRBV12-3 or TRBV12-4 to TRBJ2-5; D remains ambiguous. Trimming took 9 bases from V and 1 from J, leaving 12 bases between them. This CDR3 comprises 13 residues. The CDR3 region has the DNA TGTGCCAGTGGTCCCCGGCTCCAAGAGACCCAGTACTTC. The encoded protein is CASGPRLQETQYF.

This sequence joins TRBV15 and TRBJ2-2; unclear D gene. CDR1 LNHNV and CDR2 YYDKDF come from the germline V gene (reference sequence). This CDR3 contains 14 residues. The V end lost 1 base, the J end lost 7 bases, and 10 bases lay between the germline ends. CDR3 protein: CATSRARRGGELFF. DNA for the CDR3: TGTGCCACCAGCAGAGCTAGGCGAGGCGGGGAGCTGTTTTTT.

The rearrangement uses TRBV14 and TRBJ2-6; D not certain. Trimming removed 0 bases from V and 6 bases from J, with 9 bases in between. The CDR3 is made up of 15 amino acids. Germline V CDR1 and CDR2: SGHDN, FVKESK. The CDR3: CASSQDGVPANVLTF. The DNA for the CDR3 is TGTGCCAGCAGCCAAGACGGTGTCCCGGCCAACGTCCTGACTTTC.

The chain uses TRBV6-2 or TRBV6-3 and TRBJ1-6, with TRBD1 matching over 7 bases. The CDR3 sequence is 16 residues long. J lost 0 bases, V lost 7 bases, and 6 bases had no gene match. CDR1 MNHEY and CDR2 SVGEGT come from the germline V gene. CDR3 residues: CASTRTGSSYNSPLHF. The DNA of the CDR3 is TGTGCCAGCACCCGGACAGGCAGCTCCTATAATTCACCCCTCCACTTT.

This clonotype turned up a few times. The chain has TRBV20-1 and TRBJ2-7; D unclear. Trimming removed 7 bases at V and 0 bases at J, with 13 bases between. Per the germline V gene, CDR1 is DFQATT and CDR2 is SNEGSKA (reference sequence). The length of the CDR3 is 13 residues. The CDR3 sequence: CSVPTKSSYEQYF. Written as DNA, the CDR3 is TGCAGTGTCCCGACCAAGAGCTCCTACGAGCAGTACTTC.

In this sample, this clonotype turned up a few times. The rearrangement joins TRBV29-1 to TRBJ1-4, with TRBD1 matching over 8 bases. In germline, CDR1 is SQVTM, CDR2 ANQGSEA. This CDR3 contains 14 residues. The junction had 11 bases not matched to a gene; V was cut back by 7 bases and J by 7 bases. The DNA of the CDR3 is TGCAGCGCCGAGGCGACAGGGGAGGGTGAAAAACTGTTTTTT. It specifies CSAEATGEGEKLFF.

The V call is TRBV5-1, the J call TRBJ1-2, with no clear D. Germline CDR1 SGHRS, CDR2 YFSETQ. The CDR3 runs to 13 residues. Trimming took off 5 bases at V and 8 bases at J, with 16 bases between the two ends. CDR3 bases: TGCGCCAGCAGTGTGGCAGCCGGAGGAGGCTACACCTTC. Its protein product is CASSVAAGGGYTF. The full variable domain, its missing parts supplied by reference TRBV5-1 and TRBJ1-2, is KAGVTQTPRYLIKTRGQQVTLSCSPISGHRSVSWYQQTPGQGLQFLFEYFSETQRNKGNFPGRFSGRQFSNSRSEMNVSTLELGDSALYLCASSVAAGGGYTFGSGTRLTVV.

The sample holds a few counts of this clonotype. CDR3 loop: CASSGGAAVSGANVLTF. The DNA for the CDR3 is TGCGCCAGCAGCGGGGGCGCAGCCGTCTCTGGGGCCAACGTCCTGACTTTC. The V call is TRBV5-1, the J call TRBJ2-6, with D possibly being TRBD1 (6 bases). This CDR3 spans 17 amino acids. Germline-derived CDR1 and CDR2 are SGHRS and YFSETQ. Between the trimmed V and J ends, which lost 4 bases and 0 bases, there was a span of 14 bases.

The genes are TRBV6-1 and TRBJ2-3, with D tentatively TRBD1 or TRBD2 (5 bases each). Trimming shortened V by 6 bases and J by 6 bases, and 19 bases separated the two germline ends. The CDR3 runs 15 residues. CDR1 and CDR2 (germline): MNHNS, SASEGT. CDR3 in amino acids: CASSHVGADRDTQYF. In DNA form, the CDR3 reads TGTGCCAGCAGCCACGTCGGGGCGGATCGGGATACGCAGTATTTT.

This clonotype appeared a few times. This chain links TRBV7-2 with TRBJ2-2, with a tentative D call TRBD1 (5 bases). With 1 base removed from V and 4 bases from J, the gap between germline ends came to 10 bases. Germline lookup yields CDR1 SGHTA and CDR2 FQGNSA. The CDR3 loop spans 15 amino acids. CDR3 loop: CASSLEGLGTGELFF. CDR3 in DNA: TGTGCCAGCAGCTTAGAGGGGCTGGGCACCGGGGAGCTGTTTTTT.

The chain links TRBV18 to TRBJ1-1, with D possibly matching TRBD1 (6 bases). The CDR3 has 15 amino acids. V was clipped by 0 bases and J by 3 bases, with 11 bases between them. Germline V gives CDR1 KGHSH, CDR2 LQKENI. CDR3 in DNA: TGTGCCAGCTCACCACCGGAGGGGGGGGACACTGAAGCTTTCTTT. This encodes CASSPPEGGDTEAFF.

This clonotype was seen more than once but under ten times. This chain joins TRBV12-3 or TRBV12-4 and TRBJ2-5; D perhaps matches TRBD1 (6 bases). This CDR3 comprises 15 residues. The V gene lost 3 bases and the J gene lost 4 bases, with 15 bases spanning the gap. The CDR3 bases are TGTGCCAGCAGTTTTGGGGGCTTTGGTGGAGAGACCCAGTACTTC. Protein product: CASSFGGFGGETQYF.

The rearrangement uses TRBV6-5 and TRBJ2-3; possibly TRBD1 for D (6 bases). Deletions cut 2 bases from V and 3 bases from J, with 12 bases between. The CDR3 loop spans 15 amino acids. Germline V lookup: CDR1 MNHEY, CDR2 SVGAGI. CDR3 sequence reads: CASSYGGIPTDTQYF. The DNA for the CDR3 is TGTGCCAGCAGTTACGGGGGCATCCCGACAGATACGCAGTATTTT.

The chain links TRBV20-1 to TRBJ2-2, with D possibly matching TRBD1 (5 bases). Per the germline V gene, CDR1 is DFQATT and CDR2 is SNEGSKA (reference sequence). The CDR3 is made up of 13 amino acids. V was shortened by 0 bases and J by 5 bases, with 7 bases between the two germline ends. CDR3 DNA: TGCAGTGCTAGAGATAGGGGAACCGGGGAGCTGTTTTTT. It encodes CSARDRGTGELFF.